Below are 28 T cell receptor beta chains sequenced from a single sample in a study of blood T cell repertoires in COVID-19. Here immunoSEQ multiplex PCR was the method, and the copy in TCRdb shows in-frame clones only, minus some. The profile covers 50,000 to 70,000 clones, with around 85% appearing a single time and approximately 17% taken by the ten largest. The sequencing sample was made of peripheral blood. The receptor source for this set is a man in his 70s with active COVID-19.

As concerns this clone: Possible read error: a much larger clone is one base away. This chain joins TRBV6-6 and TRBJ2-5; tentative D call: TRBD2 (6 bases). This CDR3 has 14 residues. The germline CDR1 and CDR2 sequences are MNHNY and SVGAGI (reference sequence). CDR3 protein: CASSPAGLQEAQYF. As DNA, the CDR3 is TGTGCCAGCAGTCCGGCGGGACTCCAAGAGGCCCAGTACTTC.

The J gene is TRBJ2-6, the V gene TRBV6-8, with 10 bases aligning to TRBD2. The CDR3 is 17 amino acids. Germline lookup yields CDR1 MNHGY and CDR2 SAAAGT. Trimming removed 5 bases from V and 3 bases from J; junction bases left unmatched: 7. The CDR3 DNA follows: TGTGCCAGCAGTCCTCGACTAGCGGGCTTTGGGGCCAACGTCCTGACTTTC. This codes for CASSPRLAGFGANVLTF.

The V call is TRBV2, the J call TRBJ2-1, with 7 bases lining up with TRBD2. The CDR3 extends over 13 amino acids. The ends lost 9 bases at V and 7 bases at J; junction bases unmatched: 9. CDR1 and CDR2 from the germline V gene are SNHLY and FYNNEI. CDR3 bases: TGTGCCAGTGCGCCGGGGGAGGGGAATGAGCAGTTCTTC. Translation: CASAPGEGNEQFF.

The V and J genes are TRBV29-1 and TRBJ2-5; 8 nucleotides align to TRBD1. The CDR3 length is 12 residues. Germline CDR1 reads SQVTM; CDR2 reads ANQGSEA. With 7 bases clipped from V and 5 bases from J, the junction kept 6 bases outside the gene matches. Here the CDR3 DNA reads TGCAGCGCCGACCGACAGGGGGAGACCCAGTACTTC. Protein product: CSADRQGETQYF.

V and J are TRBV28 and TRBJ2-6; D might be TRBD1 (7 bases). The V gene lost 7 bases and the J gene lost 0 bases, with 19 bases spanning the gap. CDR1 and CDR2 (germline): MDHEN, SYDVKM. The CDR3 has 18 residues. Here the CDR3 DNA reads TGTGCCAGCACCGCTCGACAGGGACTTTTCTCTGGGGCCAACGTCCTGACTTTC. This sequence encodes CASTARQGLFSGANVLTF.

This rearrangement joins TRBV19 to TRBJ2-1, with 10 bases that match TRBD2. V shed 5 bases, J shed 9 bases, and the junction held 10 bases outside the gene matches. This CDR3 comprises 15 residues. Germline V lookup: CDR1 LNHDA, CDR2 SQIVND (reference sequence). The CDR3 DNA is TGTGCCAGTAGTCCGCAAGCGGGAGGGCGGGGTGAGCAGTTCTTC. Residues: CASSPQAGGRGEQFF.

The rearrangement uses TRBV5-6 and TRBJ1-2; 7 nucleotides align to TRBD1. Germline V gene lookup returns CDR1 SGHDT and CDR2 YYEEEE. J gave up 4 bases and V 4 bases, and 1 base lay outside the gene matches. CDR3 length: 12 residues. The CDR3 bases are TGTGCCAGCAGCCAGGGGGGCTATGGCTACACCTTC. Encoded protein: CASSQGGYGYTF.

This sequence joins TRBV10-3 and TRBJ2-7; 8 positions match TRBD1. Germline CDR1 reads ENHRY; CDR2 reads SYGVKD. V shed 5 bases and J 7 bases; nucleotides not matched to a gene: 7. The CDR3 spans 13 residues. The CDR3 reads CAISMGQEGEQYF. The DNA of the CDR3 is TGTGCCATCAGTATGGGACAGGAAGGGGAGCAGTACTTC.

The chain is built from TRBV20-1 and TRBJ1-5, with D unclear. Germline lookup yields CDR1 DFQATT and CDR2 SNEGSKA (reference sequence). V lost 3 bases and J 2 bases, leaving 11 bases between the germline ends. This CDR3 comprises 14 residues. CDR3 sequence reads: CSASRGQGNQPQHF. In nucleotides, the CDR3 is TGCAGTGCTAGTCGAGGGCAGGGCAATCAGCCCCAGCATTTT.

The chain couples TRBV4-1 to TRBJ2-2; D is perhaps TRBD2 (5 bases). V lost 5 bases to trimming and J lost 5 bases, with 18 bases between them. The CDR3 is 16 amino acids. Germline CDR1 and CDR2: MGHRA and YSYEKL. CDR3 DNA: TGCGCCAGCAGCTCCACCGGCCTAGCTGGGACCGGGGAGCTGTTTTTT. It specifies CASSSTGLAGTGELFF.

The genes are TRBV13 and TRBJ2-3; 11 positions match TRBD2. The CDR3 runs to 17 residues. Looked up from germline, CDR1 is PRHDT and CDR2 is FYEKMQ (reference sequence). V lost 2 bases and J lost 6; bases outside the gene matches: 10. CDR3 sequence (DNA): TGTGCCAGCAGCTTACCGGGACTAGCGGAGCACGGGGATACGCAGTATTTT. Residues: CASSLPGLAEHGDTQYF.

The V and J genes are TRBV5-8 and TRBJ1-3; tentative D call: TRBD1 (6 bases). The CDR3 totals 18 residues. V was trimmed by 0 bases and J by 3 bases, leaving 19 bases between them. Germline CDR1 SGHTS, CDR2 YDEGEE. The CDR3 region has the DNA TGTGCCAGCAGCTTGGTTGGGACCAGGGGATATTTTGGAAACACCATATATTTT. Translated: CASSLVGTRGYFGNTIYF.

This clone appeared a single time. The chain is built from TRBV29-1 and TRBJ2-2, with 15 bases matching TRBD2. From germline, CDR1 is SQVTM and CDR2 ANQGSEA. J was trimmed by 4 bases and V by 6 bases; bases with no gene match: 12. This CDR3 is built from 18 residues. CDR3 protein: CSVDYGLAGGPGTGELFF. The DNA of the CDR3 is TGCAGCGTAGACTACGGACTAGCGGGAGGGCCCGGCACCGGGGAGCTGTTTTTT.

V is TRBV19 and J is TRBJ1-1; 7 bases are a match to TRBD1. CDR1 and CDR2 from the germline V gene are LNHDA and SQIVND (reference sequence). After removal of 3 bases from V and 4 bases from J, the junction contained 8 bases not matched to a gene. This CDR3 is built from 15 residues. The CDR3 DNA is TGTGCCAGTAGTATCCCTCAACAGGGGATCACTGAAGCTTTCTTT. Protein product: CASSIPQQGITEAFF. Full variable domain (outside the CDR3, taken from reference TRBV19 and TRBJ1-1): DGGITQSPKYLFRKEGQNVTLSCEQNLNHDAMYWYRQDPGQGLRLIYYSQIVNDFQKGDIAEGYSVSREKKESFPLTVTSAQKNPTAFYLCASSIPQQGITEAFFGQGTRLTVV.

The J gene is TRBJ2-3, the V gene TRBV5-1; 8 positions match TRBD1. The V segment lost 3 bases and the J segment 2 bases; nucleotides outside the gene matches: 5. This CDR3 spans 15 amino acids. Germline V CDR1 and CDR2: SGHRS, YFSETQ. The CDR3 reads CASSSQTGVTDTQYF. For the CDR3, the DNA is TGCGCCAGCAGCTCACAGACAGGGGTCACAGATACGCAGTATTTT.

This rearrangement joins TRBV5-1 to TRBJ2-5; D call uncertain. This CDR3 has 13 residues. Trimming shortened V by 3 bases and J by 0 bases, and 6 bases separated the two germline ends. Germline assignment: CDR1 SGHRS and CDR2 YFSETQ. The CDR3 reads CASSSSYQETQYF. The CDR3 nucleotides are TGCGCCAGCAGCTCCTCGTACCAAGAGACCCAGTACTTC.

This sequence joins TRBV5-1 and TRBJ2-5; a possible D gene is TRBD2 (6 bases). The CDR3 is made up of 15 amino acids. Germline V gene sequence: CDR1 SGHRS, CDR2 YFSETQ. The V gene lost 4 bases and the J gene lost 2 bases, with 15 bases spanning the gap. The chain's CDR3 is CASSGTGTFQETQYF. CDR3 DNA: TGCGCCAGCAGCGGCACCGGGACTTTTCAAGAGACCCAGTACTTC.

This clone is a singleton in its sample. This chain joins TRBV9 and TRBJ2-6, with TRBD1 as a possible D gene (5 bases). Trimming stripped 0 bases from V and 0 bases from J, with 10 bases between. The CDR3 extends over 17 amino acids. Germline CDR1 and CDR2: SGDLS and YYNGEE. CDR3 protein: CASSVGQGISGANVLTF. The CDR3 DNA reads as TGTGCCAGCAGCGTAGGTCAGGGAATCTCTGGGGCCAACGTCCTGACTTTC.

The chain combines TRBV15 with TRBJ1-2, with D uncertain. The V end was cut by 1 base, the J end by 8 bases, with 8 bases between. The germline V gene encodes CDR1 LNHNV and CDR2 YYDKDF (reference sequence). This CDR3 is built from 12 residues. The chain's CDR3 is CATSRGAGGYTF. For the CDR3, the DNA is TGTGCCACCAGCAGAGGGGCGGGAGGCTACACCTTC.

The chain is built from TRBV7-2 and TRBJ2-3; D remains ambiguous. The CDR3 has 13 residues. Trimming removed 0 bases at V and 6 bases at J, with 7 bases between. Per the germline V gene, CDR1 is SGHTA and CDR2 is FQGNSA. The CDR3 spells CASSLASRDTQYF. The CDR3 bases are TGTGCCAGCAGCTTAGCGTCCCGGGATACGCAGTATTTT.

This clone was detected once. V gene TRBV5-1 combines with J gene TRBJ2-7; 10 nucleotides match TRBD1. The CDR3 is made up of 15 amino acids. V lost 2 bases, J lost 5 bases, and 7 bases stayed unmatched. Germline-derived CDR1 and CDR2 are SGHRS and YFSETQ. The CDR3 bases are TGCGCCAGCAGCTTTTCCGGGACAGGGGTCAACGAGCAGTACTTC. Its protein product is CASSFSGTGVNEQYF.

The chain uses TRBV5-1 and TRBJ2-2; no clear D. The CDR3 is made up of 14 amino acids. V lost 1 base to trimming and J lost 3 bases, with 7 bases between them. Germline lookup yields CDR1 SGHRS and CDR2 YFSETQ. The CDR3 DNA reads as TGCGCCAGCAGCTTGAGCGTCGACACCGGGGAGCTGTTTTTT. It translates to CASSLSVDTGELFF.

The V and J genes are TRBV4-1 and TRBJ2-7, with TRBD1 identical over 7 bases. Per the germline V gene, CDR1 is MGHRA and CDR2 is YSYEKL. V trimming: 1 base; J trimming: 2 bases; junction bases outside the gene matches: 5. There are 15 residues in the CDR3. CDR3 sequence: CASSQGLQGAYEQYF. CDR3 bases: TGCGCCAGCAGCCAAGGGCTTCAGGGGGCCTACGAGCAGTACTTC.

This chain joins TRBV19 and TRBJ1-5; D is possibly TRBD1 (6 bases). Germline V gene sequence: CDR1 LNHDA, CDR2 SQIVND (reference sequence). V was shortened by 2 bases and J by 7 bases, with 12 bases between the two germline ends. CDR3 length equals 14 residues. The CDR3 loop reads CASSIRGARQPQHF. For the CDR3, the DNA is TGTGCCAGTAGTATACGGGGGGCACGCCAGCCCCAGCATTTT. Full variable domain (rest looked up from reference TRBV19 and TRBJ1-5): DGGITQSPKYLFRKEGQNVTLSCEQNLNHDAMYWYRQDPGQGLRLIYYSQIVNDFQKGDIAEGYSVSREKKESFPLTVTSAQKNPTAFYLCASSIRGARQPQHFGDGTRLSIL.

The V gene is TRBV20-1, the J gene TRBJ1-2; 7 bases are shared with TRBD1. Germline V lookup: CDR1 DFQATT, CDR2 SNEGSKA (reference sequence). The CDR3 length is 17 residues. V dropped 3 bases and J dropped 1; count of bases not matched to a gene: 14. The CDR3 loop is CSASLSVNRGGNYGYTF. In DNA form, the CDR3 reads TGCAGTGCTAGTCTGAGTGTGAACAGGGGAGGTAACTATGGCTACACCTTC.

The rearrangement joins TRBV11-2 to TRBJ1-4, with D unclear. Germline CDR1 reads SGHAT; CDR2 reads FQNNGV. Trimming stripped 3 bases from V and 4 bases from J, with 6 bases between. The CDR3 spans 13 residues. The CDR3 DNA is TGTGCCAGCAGCTTGAGGTTTAATGAAAAACTGTTTTTT. Protein sequence: CASSLRFNEKLFF.

This clone was observed at least ten times. The chain has TRBV5-8 and TRBJ2-2; 10 bases map to TRBD2. CDR3 size: 15 residues. Germline assignment: CDR1 SGHTS and CDR2 YDEGEE. With V trimmed by 2 bases and J by 4 bases, 2 bases remained unmatched. CDR3 nucleotide sequence: TGTGCCAGCAGCTTTGTAGCGGGAGGCACCGGGGAGCTGTTTTTT. Translation gives CASSFVAGGTGELFF.

The gene calls are TRBV28 and TRBJ1-6, with a tentative D call TRBD1 (5 bases). Germline CDR1 and CDR2: MDHEN and SYDVKM. This CDR3 has 14 residues. Deletions cut 2 bases from V and 14 bases from J, with 16 bases between. The CDR3 here is CASSLRGFVRSLHF. CDR3 DNA sequence: TGTGCCAGCAGTTTACGGGGGTTCGTTAGGTCCCTCCACTTT. Full variable domain (outside the CDR3, taken from reference TRBV28 and TRBJ1-6): DVKVTQSSRYLVKRTGEKVFLECVQDMDHENMFWYRQDPGLGLRLIYFSYDVKMKEKGDIPEGYSVSREKKERFSLILESASTNQTSMYLCASSLRGFVRSLHFGNGTRLTVT.